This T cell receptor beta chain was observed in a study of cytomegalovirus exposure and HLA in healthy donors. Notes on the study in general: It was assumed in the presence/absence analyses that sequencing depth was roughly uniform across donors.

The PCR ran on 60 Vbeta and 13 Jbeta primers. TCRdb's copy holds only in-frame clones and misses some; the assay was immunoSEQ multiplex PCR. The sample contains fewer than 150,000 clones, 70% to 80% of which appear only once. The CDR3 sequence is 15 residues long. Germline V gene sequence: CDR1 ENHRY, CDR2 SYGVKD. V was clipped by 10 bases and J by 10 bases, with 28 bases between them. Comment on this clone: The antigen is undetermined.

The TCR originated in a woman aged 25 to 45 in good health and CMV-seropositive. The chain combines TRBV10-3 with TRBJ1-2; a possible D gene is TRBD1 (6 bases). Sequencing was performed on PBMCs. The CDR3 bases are TGTGCCAACGCTACTAACCCGGGACAAGTCATTTACTACACCTTC. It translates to CANATNPGQVIYYTF.